This entry lists 13 T cell receptor beta chains sequenced from one sample in a study of shared clonotypes between healthy human individuals. The repertoire was sequenced with immunoSEQ multiplex PCR; TCRdb's copy has only in-frame clones and lacks some. This table has around 580,000 clones, more than 95% appearing once. Terminally differentiated effector memory CD45RA+ cells were excluded from the naive CD8 cells, which were CD45RO-negative and positively selected for CCR7. The sequencing input was naive CD8+ T cells sorted from blood. These receptors originate from a young man in good health.

This clone was detected once. Other DNA sequences in the sample encode the same CDR3. The chain has TRBV5-1 and TRBJ2-1; the match to TRBD2 covers 7 bases. CDR1 and CDR2 from the germline V gene are SGHRS and YFSETQ. The junction had 0 bases not matched to a gene; V was cut back by 0 bases and J by 0 bases. This CDR3 has 15 amino acids. This CDR3 is CASSLGGSSYNEQFF. In DNA form, the CDR3 reads TGCGCCAGCAGCTTGGGCGGGAGCTCCTACAATGAGCAGTTCTTC.

This clone was seen a handful of times. The chain has TRBV5-5 and TRBJ2-3; no clear D. The CDR3 has 12 amino acids. Germline V gene data show CDR1 as SGHKS and CDR2 as YYEKEE (reference sequence). V lost 6 bases to trimming and J lost 2 bases, with 7 bases between them. The DNA of the CDR3 is TGTGCCAGCAAAGCCAACACAGATACGCAGTATTTT. Amino acid sequence: CASKANTDTQYF.

The chain carries TRBV20-1 and TRBJ1-5; D is ambiguous. Trimming removed 4 bases at V and 6 bases at J, with 7 bases between. Per the germline V gene, CDR1 is DFQATT and CDR2 is SNEGSKA (reference sequence). CDR3 length equals 11 residues. CDR3 DNA: TGCAGTGCTACGGACGGTCAGCCCCAGCATTTT. Protein product: CSATDGQPQHF.

The table lists this clone with a count of one. The chain employs TRBV6-5 and TRBJ2-2; D uncertain. Germline CDR1 reads MNHEY; CDR2 reads SVGAGI. This CDR3 contains 14 residues. V lost 6 bases, J lost 6 bases, and 14 bases lay in between. This CDR3 is CASSYGSFPGELFF. CDR3 nucleotide sequence: TGTGCCAGCAGCTACGGATCCTTTCCCGGGGAGCTGTTTTTT.

The count of this clone is one. Other nucleotide sequences from this sample produce the same CDR3. The CDR3 nucleotides are TGCGCCAGCAGCTTGGCCAGCGGGACCTACGAGCAGTACTTC. Protein sequence: CASSLASGTYEQYF. The rearrangement joins TRBV5-1 to TRBJ2-7, with 7 bases aligning to TRBD2. Per the germline V gene, CDR1 is SGHRS and CDR2 is YFSETQ. Trimming removed 0 bases from V and 2 bases from J; junction bases left unmatched: 2. The CDR3 extends over 14 amino acids.

V and J are TRBV29-1 and TRBJ2-1; no firm D call. V was clipped by 4 bases and J by 7 bases, with 17 bases between them. The CDR3 extends over 14 amino acids. Germline V gene sequence: CDR1 SQVTM, CDR2 ANQGSEA. CDR3 in amino acids: CSVVGLLESNEQFF. The CDR3 nucleotides read TGCAGCGTTGTAGGGCTTTTGGAGTCTAATGAGCAGTTCTTC.

The rearrangement uses TRBV7-9 and TRBJ2-7; TRBD1 matches 10 bases. The J segment lost 5 bases and the V segment lost 7 bases, leaving 11 bases of the junction unmatched. The CDR3 has 15 amino acids. In germline, CDR1 is SEHNR, CDR2 FQNEAQ (reference sequence). The CDR3 loop is CASNNPDRGYDEQYF. The CDR3 bases are TGTGCCAGCAACAACCCGGACAGGGGGTATGACGAGCAGTACTTC.

The chain couples TRBV27 to TRBJ2-1; the match to TRBD2 covers 12 bases. This CDR3 has 17 residues. CDR1 is MNHEY, CDR2 SMNVEV, per germline (reference sequence). Trimming at V came to 3 bases and at J to 5 bases, leaving 8 bases not matched to a gene. In DNA, the CDR3 is TGTGCCAGCAGTTTTCGACTAGCGGGAGATGGGAACAATGAGCAGTTCTTC. Its translation is CASSFRLAGDGNNEQFF.

This sequence joins TRBV9 and TRBJ2-7; weak D call: TRBD2 (6 bases). This CDR3 region has 16 residues. Germline V gene lookup returns CDR1 SGDLS and CDR2 YYNGEE. Trimming pared 0 bases from V and 2 bases from J, leaving 15 bases between. CDR3 in amino acids: CASSVAVGEATYEQYF. CDR3 DNA sequence: TGTGCCAGCAGCGTAGCTGTGGGGGAGGCCACCTACGAGCAGTACTTC. Full variable domain (outside the CDR3, taken from reference TRBV9 and TRBJ2-7): DSGVTQTPKHLITATGQRVTLRCSPRSGDLSVYWYQQSLDQGLQFLIQYYNGEERAKGNILERFSAQQFPDLHSELNLSSLELGDSALYFCASSVAVGEATYEQYFGPGTRLTVT.

The gene calls are TRBV5-1 and TRBJ2-3; TRBD2 matches 9 bases. Unmatched junction bases numbered 11, after V lost 5 bases and J lost 4 bases. The CDR3 sequence is 16 residues long. The germline CDR1 and CDR2 sequences are SGHRS and YFSETQ. The CDR3 sequence: CASRRVAAGGPDTQYF. CDR3 DNA: TGCGCCAGCAGACGTGTCGCAGCGGGAGGTCCAGATACGCAGTATTTT.

The gene calls are TRBV7-9 and TRBJ2-1, with D unclear. Deletions cut 6 bases from V and 7 bases from J, with 22 bases between. Germline CDR1 is SEHNR and CDR2 is FQNEAQ (reference sequence). CDR3 length: 16 residues. This CDR3 is CASRSRSARLGNEQFF. In DNA form, the CDR3 reads TGTGCCAGCAGGTCTAGATCGGCGAGATTAGGGAATGAGCAGTTCTTC.

The rearrangement joins TRBV5-4 to TRBJ2-3; D not certain. The germline CDR1 and CDR2 sequences are SGHNT and YYREEE (reference sequence). V lost 0 bases, J lost 0 bases, and 2 bases lay in between. The length of the CDR3 is 13 residues. The chain's CDR3 is CASSLESTDTQYF. Written as DNA, the CDR3 is TGTGCCAGCAGCTTGGAGAGCACAGATACGCAGTATTTT.

J is TRBJ2-3 and V is TRBV11-2, with 7 bases fitting TRBD2. The trim removed 1 base at V and 6 bases at J, leaving 10 bases unmatched. CDR3 length: 16 residues. Germline CDR1 and CDR2: SGHAT and FQNNGV. The CDR3 DNA sequence: TGTGCCAGCAGCTTAGGCGGTGCGGGAGTGTGGGATACGCAGTATTTT. Translated: CASSLGGAGVWDTQYF.